This TCR beta chain came from a study of beta chain features in type 1 diabetes. Study as a whole: No patient-donor differences in age, gender, total cells or subset yield. Examination covered roughly 100,000,000 sorted cells spanning all samples. Overall study findings and caveats: Moderate yet significant TCRB CDR3 shortening was seen in Type 1 diabetes patients in all four CD4+ subsets.

This clone has only a few counts. Its antigen is as yet unknown. From germline, CDR1 is SNHLY and CDR2 FYNNEI. The CDR3 is 15 residues long. V lost 5 bases and J lost 0; bases outside the gene matches: 1. Isolated RNA was reverse transcribed in full, so expressed TCRB transcripts were sequenced. The protocol was immunoSEQ multiplex PCR, while the TCRdb copy is restricted to in-frame clones and leaves out a portion. The table lists roughly 100,000 clones, 25% to 35% of them singletons. The chain couples TRBV2 to TRBJ2-1, with 10 positions matching TRBD2. This clonotype was sampled from a woman between 18 and 29 years old with type 1 diabetes. Sequencing input: central memory CD4+ T cells from blood. The CDR3 DNA follows: TGTGCCAGCAGTATAGCGGGAGGCTCCTACAATGAGCAGTTCTTC. This gives the protein CASSIAGGSYNEQFF.